These T cell receptor beta chains were read from a single sample in a study of control samples from healthy donors and cancer patients. The data were produced by immunoSEQ multiplex PCR, yet TCRdb's version contains in-frame clones alone and is incomplete. Of around 92,000 clones in the sample, around 80% were seen once. Sequenced input: blood. Receptor source: a man aged 55-75 years in good health. Both conserved end residues are part of each CDR3. The D gene is left open where the match is weak. The listing skips clone size in some rows; elsewhere it reads once, few, many or a size class.

TRBV30	NA	NA	12	TRBJ2-5	TGTGCCTGGAGTGGCACCCAAGAGACCCAGTACTTC	CAWSGTQETQYF
TRBV4-1	NA	NA	15	TRBJ1-5	TGCGCCAGCAGCCAAATTACAGTAAGCAATCAGCCCCAGCATTTT	CASSQITVSNQPQHF
TRBV3-1/TRBV3-2	NA	once	17	TRBJ1-1	TGTGCCAGCAGCCGTTATAGCGGCAGGACCATGAACACTGAAGCTTTCTTT	CASSRYSGRTMNTEAFF
TRBV18	NA	few	12	TRBJ2-3	TGTGCCAGCTCACGGCTCACAGATACGCAGTATTTT	CASSRLTDTQYF
TRBV5-4	NA	NA	13	TRBJ1-2	TGTGCCAGCAGCCAGGATGGAGTCGATGGCTACACCTTC	CASSQDGVDGYTF
TRBV4-1	NA	medium-sized	14	TRBJ2-3	TGCGCCAGCAGCCGTGACAGATTTACAGATACGCAGTATTTT	CASSRDRFTDTQYF
TRBV3-1/TRBV3-2	NA	NA	15	TRBJ1-1	TGTGCCAGCAGCCTAACGACAGGTATGAACACTGAAGCTTTCTTT	CASSLTTGMNTEAFF
TRBV5-1	NA	NA	12	TRBJ2-1	TGCGCCAGCACCTTGGGGTCGGGTGAGCAGTTCTTC	CASTLGSGEQFF
TRBV30	TRBD1	medium-sized	12	TRBJ1-2	TGTGCCTGGTCGACAGGGGGAGGTGGCTACACCTTC	CAWSTGGGGYTF
TRBV6-4	TRBD2	NA	15	TRBJ2-1	TGTGCCAGCAGTGACTCAGCGGGAGGGGGGAATGAGCAGTTCTTC	CASSDSAGGGNEQFF
TRBV7-9	NA	NA	13	TRBJ2-7	TGTGCCAGCAGCCCCGCGGGGGCCGAGGAGCAGTACTTC	CASSPAGAEEQYF
TRBV27	TRBD2	few	17	TRBJ2-7	TGTGCCAGCAGTCCCCGACTAGCGGGGGGCCGGCGTGACGAGCAGTACTTC	CASSPRLAGGRRDEQYF
TRBV7-9	TRBD1	NA	17	TRBJ1-5	TGTGCCAGCAGCTTAGATCTTCGACAGGGGTACAATCAGCCCCAGCATTTT	CASSLDLRQGYNQPQHF
TRBV25-1	TRBD2	once	14	TRBJ2-1	TGTGCCAGCTCAGGACTAGCGGGAACCAATGAGCAGTTCTTC	CASSGLAGTNEQFF
TRBV5-1	TRBD2	few	19	TRBJ2-3	TGCGCCAGCAGCTTGGGACTAGCGGGGGGGCCAGTTTCGACAGATACGCAGTATTTT	CASSLGLAGGPVSTDTQYF
TRBV6-6	TRBD1	NA	19	TRBJ2-2	TGTGCCAGCAGCTCCCGGGACAGGGGGCGAGTATTCGGGACCGGGGAGCTGTTTTTT	CASSSRDRGRVFGTGELFF
TRBV30	NA	NA	15	TRBJ1-5	TGTGCCTGGAGTGTAGGGGACCATAGCAATCAGCCCCAGCATTTT	CAWSVGDHSNQPQHF
TRBV19	TRBD1	NA	15	TRBJ2-5	TGTGCCAGTAGCAGCCCCCGGACAGGGCGAGAGACCCAGTACTTC	CASSSPRTGRETQYF
TRBV2	NA	NA	14	TRBJ2-5	TGTGCCAGCAGTGACAGGGGTAGGCAAGAGACCCAGTACTTC	CASSDRGRQETQYF
TRBV9	TRBD2	NA	16	TRBJ2-1	TGTGCCAGCAGCGTCCTTAGCGGGGGGAACTACAATGAGCAGTTCTTC	CASSVLSGGNYNEQFF
TRBV14	TRBD2	NA	14	TRBJ2-3	TGTGCCAGCAGCCTAGCGGGAGCCGCAGATACGCAGTATTTT	CASSLAGAADTQYF
TRBV28	TRBD2	NA	11	TRBJ2-1	TGTGTAGCGGGGGGATACAATGAGCAGTTCTTC	CVAGGYNEQFF
TRBV6-6	TRBD1	few	12	TRBJ1-2	TGTGCCAGCAGGCTCCCGACAGGGACCTACACCTTC	CASRLPTGTYTF
TRBV15	NA	NA	20	TRBJ1-6	TGTGCCACCAGCAGAGAAGGCAGGAAAAGACTAACCTCCTATAATTCACCCCTCCACTTT	CATSREGRKRLTSYNSPLHF
TRBV5-4	NA	NA	13	TRBJ2-2	TGTGCCAGCAGCGACGACACTACCGGGGAGCTGTTTTTT	CASSDDTTGELFF
TRBV9	TRBD1	NA	15	TRBJ2-7	TGTGCCAGCAGCGAGGGACAGGGACTAAGCTACGAGCAGTACTTC	CASSEGQGLSYEQYF
TRBV18	TRBD2	few	18	TRBJ2-7	TGTGCCAGCACCGTGGACAGTGGACTAGCGTATCCCTCCAACGAGCAGTACTTC	CASTVDSGLAYPSNEQYF
TRBV7-8	NA	NA	14	TRBJ2-2	TGTGCCAGCAGCTCAGCGTCGCCCTCCGGGGAGCTGTTTTTT	CASSSASPSGELFF
TRBV7-9	NA	once	15	TRBJ1-3	TGTGCCAGCAGTTCCAGTGAATTCTCTGGAAACACCATATATTTT	CASSSSEFSGNTIYF
TRBV4-2	NA	once	12	TRBJ2-2	TGTGCCAGCAGCCATCACACCGGGGAGCTGTTTTTT	CASSHHTGELFF
TRBV5-1	NA	NA	15	TRBJ2-1	TGCGCCAGCAGCTTGGCGGGGCAGGGTGCGAATGAGCAGTTCTTC	CASSLAGQGANEQFF
TRBV6-5	NA	NA	14	TRBJ1-4	TGTGCCAGCAGACCGGGACGGGATAATGAAAAACTGTTTTTT	CASRPGRDNEKLFF
TRBV3-1/TRBV3-2	TRBD1	NA	17	TRBJ1-4	TGTGCCAGCAGCGATTTCGTCCGCGGGACAGGCGGTGAAAAACTGTTTTTT	CASSDFVRGTGGEKLFF
TRBV23-1	TRBD1	once	21	TRBJ1-2	TGCGCCAGCAGGCTCCCCGGACAGGGGGCCGGGGCTCCTATGGAGGCTTGTGGCTACACCTTC	CASRLPGQGAGAPMEACGYTF
TRBV30	NA	NA	13	TRBJ1-1	TGTGCCTGGAGAGGGGGATCAAACACTGAAGCTTTCTTT	CAWRGGSNTEAFF
TRBV5-1	NA	NA	15	TRBJ2-5	TGCGCCAGCAGCTTGGGCCATCAATCCCAAGAGACCCAGTACTTC	CASSLGHQSQETQYF
TRBV6-1	NA	NA	15	TRBJ1-5	TGTGCCAGCAGTGAAGTCGGCAGTAGCAATCAGCCCCAGCATTTT	CASSEVGSSNQPQHF
TRBV5-1	NA	NA	14	TRBJ2-7	TGCGCCAGCGGTCCTTCCGGAGTTCCCCACGAGCAGTACTTC	CASGPSGVPHEQYF
TRBV3-1/TRBV3-2	TRBD2	NA	18	TRBJ2-5	TGTGCCAGCAGCCAAGAAGTGGCTAGCGGGAGTGGGACGGAGACCCAGTACTTC	CASSQEVASGSGTETQYF
TRBV20-1	NA	NA	11	TRBJ2-1	TGCAGCCCGTCGGGGTCCAGTGAGCAGTTCTTC	CSPSGSSEQFF
TRBV7-3	TRBD2	NA	16	TRBJ2-1	TGTGCCAGCAGCCCCGGCGGGGGGGGCTCCTACAATGAGCAGTTCTTC	CASSPGGGGSYNEQFF
TRBV12-3/TRBV12-4	NA	NA	13	TRBJ2-7	TGTGCCAGCAGTTTTGGGACCCCGTGGCAGCAGTACTTC	CASSFGTPWQQYF
TRBV3-1/TRBV3-2	NA	NA	18	TRBJ1-4	TGTGCCAGCAGCCAGAGCTTACAGGCAGGGAGTTATAATGAAAAACTGTTTTTT	CASSQSLQAGSYNEKLFF
TRBV5-8	NA	NA	14	TRBJ2-7	TGTGCCAGCAGCTTGATATCAGCTAGCTACGAGCAGTACTTC	CASSLISASYEQYF
TRBV5-5	NA	NA	14	TRBJ2-7	TGTGCCAGCAGCTTGGAATCCAGGGTGGGGGAGCAGTACTTC	CASSLESRVGEQYF
TRBV20-1	TRBD2	NA	16	TRBJ2-5	TGCAGTGCTAGTCAAACTAGACTAGCGGGGTCGGAGACCCAGTACTTC	CSASQTRLAGSETQYF
TRBV2	NA	NA	17	TRBJ2-7	TGTGCCAGCAGCCTAAGCCCCCTGGCAGTAAGCTCCTACGAGCAGTACTTC	CASSLSPLAVSSYEQYF
TRBV7-3	TRBD1	NA	15	TRBJ2-5	TGTGCCAGCAGCCAAACAGGGGTCGGAGAAGAGACCCAGTACTTC	CASSQTGVGEETQYF
TRBV3-1/TRBV3-2	NA	NA	12	TRBJ2-5	TGTGCCAGCAGCCCCCAGCAAGAGACCCAGTACTTC	CASSPQQETQYF
TRBV10-3	NA	few	12	TRBJ1-5	TGTGCCATCAGTCAGGGCCATCAGCCCCAGCATTTT	CAISQGHQPQHF
TRBV27	NA	NA	11	TRBJ1-1	TGTGCCAGCGGGGTCTTTACTGAAGCTTTCTTT	CASGVFTEAFF
TRBV5-1	TRBD2	NA	14	TRBJ2-7	TGCGCCAGCAGCTTGACCGCGGGAGGTTGGGAGCAGTACTTC	CASSLTAGGWEQYF
TRBV9	TRBD2	NA	16	TRBJ2-2	TGTGCCAGCAGCGTAGCGAGCGGGAGGGCCGCCGGGGAGCTGTTTTTT	CASSVASGRAAGELFF
TRBV14	NA	NA	14	TRBJ1-2	TGTGCCAGCAGCCAAGGGGGGCCTTTCTATGGCTACACCTTC	CASSQGGPFYGYTF
TRBV4-1	NA	NA	14	TRBJ1-4	TGCGCCAGCAGCCAAGGCGTAGCTAATGAAAAACTGTTTTTT	CASSQGVANEKLFF
TRBV7-9	NA	NA	15	TRBJ2-7	TGTGCCAGCAGCCCCTCAGGTAGCGGCTCCTACGAGCAGTACTTC	CASSPSGSGSYEQYF
TRBV5-1	NA	NA	14	TRBJ1-4	TGCGCCAGCAGCTTGGGGCAGGGTGGAGAAAAACTGTTTTTT	CASSLGQGGEKLFF
TRBV6-4	NA	medium-sized	12	TRBJ2-2	TGTGCCAGCAGTGAGAACACCGGGGAGCTGTTTTTT	CASSENTGELFF